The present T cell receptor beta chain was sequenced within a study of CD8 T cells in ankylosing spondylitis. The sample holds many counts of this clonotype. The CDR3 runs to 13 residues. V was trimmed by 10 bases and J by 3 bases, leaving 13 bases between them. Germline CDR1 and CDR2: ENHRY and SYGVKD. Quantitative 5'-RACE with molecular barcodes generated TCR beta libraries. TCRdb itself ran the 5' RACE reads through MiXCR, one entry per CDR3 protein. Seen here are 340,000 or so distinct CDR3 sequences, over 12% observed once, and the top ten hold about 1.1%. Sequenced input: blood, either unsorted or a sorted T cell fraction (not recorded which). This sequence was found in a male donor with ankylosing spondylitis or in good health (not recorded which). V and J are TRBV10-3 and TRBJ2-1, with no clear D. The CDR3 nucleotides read TGTGCCACCCGCAACGCCAGCTACAATGAGCAGTTCTTC. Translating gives CATRNASYNEQFF.